This TCR beta chain was documented in a study of blood T cell repertoires in COVID-19. TCRdb's table, derived via immunoSEQ multiplex PCR, lists solely in-frame clones and lacks some. Altogether around 100,000 clones are present, around 84% being singletons, with the ten largest covering around 4.5%. This clone turned up a few times. The germline V gene has CDR1 SGHTA and CDR2 FQGTGA. This CDR3 contains 13 residues. The J segment lost 6 bases and the V segment lost 4 bases, leaving 2 bases of the junction unmatched. J is TRBJ2-2 and V is TRBV7-3; 7 bases fit TRBD2. The sequenced sample was peripheral blood. The receptor was derived from a human donor in a cohort sampled during active COVID-19. CDR3 residues: CASSSGGPGELFF. In DNA form, the CDR3 reads TGTGCCAGCAGCTCGGGAGGACCCGGGGAGCTGTTTTTT.